The present entry profiles one T cell receptor beta chain with its context. These data originate in a study of blood T cell repertoires in COVID-19. Generated by immunoSEQ multiplex PCR, the TCRdb table keeps only in-frame clones and is missing some. Of around 450,000 clones listed, roughly 89% are singletons. Germline CDR1 is ENHRY and CDR2 is SYGVKD. The length of the CDR3 is 10 residues. Unmatched junction bases numbered 6, after V lost 10 bases and J lost 10 bases. The chain links TRBV10-3 to TRBJ1-2; 7 bases are shared with TRBD1. The sample taken for sequencing was peripheral blood. This clonotype was obtained from a woman aged 25 to 45 with acute or convalescent COVID-19. The CDR3 here is CATYGQDYTF. The CDR3, as DNA: TGTGCCACCTACGGACAGGACTACACCTTC.